This passage covers 15 T cell receptor beta chains from one sample sequenced in a study of T cells in Graves' hyperthyroidism and ophthalmopathy. TCR beta CDR3 regions were amplified from RNA. In the first-round RT-PCR of the TCR CDR3, the HTBI primer set was used. TCRdb reanalysed the multiplex PCR reads using MiXCR and keeps one entry per CDR3 protein. Among hundreds of thousands of distinct CDR3 sequences, about 18% were seen once, and the ten largest hold around two fifths. Sample: blood. The receptors derive from a man aged 40-55 years with Graves' hyperthyroidism.

This clonotype was seen ten or more times. V and J are TRBV18 and TRBJ1-1; TRBD1 aligns across 8 bases. Germline-derived CDR1 and CDR2 are KGHSH and LQKENI. The CDR3 sequence is 14 residues long. The V gene end was trimmed by 3 bases and the J gene end by 4 bases; junction bases not matched to a gene: 4. The CDR3 nucleotides are TGTGCCAGCTCACCGGACAGGGACGGCACTGAAGCTTTCTTT. Translation: CASSPDRDGTEAFF.

V usage is TRBV13 and J usage is TRBJ2-3; TRBD1 matches 12 bases. The germline V gene encodes CDR1 PRHDT and CDR2 FYEKMQ (reference sequence). V lost 4 bases and J lost 6; bases outside the gene matches: 5. The CDR3 sequence is 15 residues long. CDR3 residues: CASSSSGTGGDTQYF. The CDR3 bases are TGTGCCAGCAGCTCTTCCGGGACAGGGGGCGATACGCAGTATTTT. Supplemented by reference TRBV13 and TRBJ2-3, the full variable domain reads AAGVIQSPRHLIKEKRETATLKCYPIPRHDTVYWYQQGPGQDPQFLISFYEKMQSDKGSIPDRFSAQQFSDYHSELNMSSLELGDSALYFCASSSSGTGGDTQYFGPGTRLTVL.

This clonotype was recorded at least ten times. The chain joins TRBV12-3 or TRBV12-4 to TRBJ2-7; D is unclear. This CDR3 region has 14 residues. With 2 bases removed from V and 0 bases from J, the gap between germline ends came to 8 bases. CDR3 sequence (DNA): TGTGCCAGCAGTTTATCGGCCGGCTCCTACGAGCAGTACTTC. This codes for CASSLSAGSYEQYF.

This clonotype was detected a few times. The rearrangement uses TRBV14 and TRBJ1-6; D gene uncertain. Germline CDR1 is SGHDN and CDR2 is FVKESK. Between the trimmed V and J ends, which lost 4 bases and 1 base, there was a span of 14 bases. The CDR3 contains 17 residues. In DNA form, the CDR3 reads TGTGCCAGCAGCCCAAGGATGGTGGGGTCCTATAATTCACCCCTCCACTTT. Amino acids: CASSPRMVGSYNSPLHF.

About this clonotype: A much larger clone is a single base away; this may be a read error. This chain joins TRBV5-4 and TRBJ2-3; a weak D match, TRBD1 (6 bases). CDR3 length: 15 residues. The V end was cut by 4 bases, the J end by 4 bases, with 16 bases between. The germline CDR1 and CDR2 sequences are SGHNT and YYREEE (reference sequence). The CDR3 reads CASSAQRGIADTQYF. The CDR3 DNA reads as TGTGCCAGCAGCGCCCAAAGGGGGATAGCAGATACGCAGTATTTT. Full variable domain (missing parts from reference TRBV5-4 and TRBJ2-3): ETGVTQSPTHLIKTRGQQVTLRCSSQSGHNTVSWYQQALGQGPQFIFQYYREEENGRGNFPPRFSGLQFPNYSSELNVNALELDDSALYLCASSAQRGIADTQYFGPGTRLTVL.

The chain carries TRBV6-2 or TRBV6-3 and TRBJ1-1; no definite D call. Germline CDR1 MNHEY, CDR2 SVGEGT. The CDR3 has 13 amino acids. Trimming shortened V by 6 bases and J by 5 bases, and 13 bases separated the two germline ends. The CDR3 nucleotides read TGTGCCAGCAGGGACGCCCAGAGGACTGAAGCTTTCTTT. It translates to CASRDAQRTEAFF.

This clonotype was recorded at least ten times. The chain uses TRBV7-2 and TRBJ2-7; D could derive from TRBD1 or TRBD2 (6 bases each). The CDR3 runs to 16 residues. V shed 4 bases and J shed 0 bases, with 16 bases lying between them. Germline CDR1 and CDR2: SGHTA and FQGNSA. For the CDR3, the DNA is TGTGCCAGCAGCTCTAGAGGGGGGCAGAGCTCCTACGAGCAGTACTTC. Protein sequence: CASSSRGGQSSYEQYF.

This clonotype was picked up many times. The V gene is TRBV3-1, the J gene TRBJ2-3, with 10 bases identical to TRBD1. From germline, CDR1 is LGHDT and CDR2 YNNKEL (reference sequence). The CDR3 totals 15 residues. V shed 6 bases, J shed 2 bases, and the junction held 5 bases outside the gene matches. The CDR3 coding sequence is TGTGCCAGCAGTCCCGGACAGGGGGTCACAGATACGCAGTATTTT. Residues: CASSPGQGVTDTQYF.

In the case of this clonotype: A much larger clone sits a single nucleotide away, making a read error possible. The V call is TRBV5-1, the J call TRBJ2-2; the match to TRBD1 covers 9 bases. V dropped 3 bases and J dropped 4; count of bases not matched to a gene: 7. The germline V gene encodes CDR1 SGHRS and CDR2 YFSETQ. This CDR3 comprises 16 residues. The CDR3: CASSSGDRASTGELFF. The CDR3 nucleotides are TGCGCCAGCAGCTCGGGGGACAGGGCCAGCACCGGGGAGCTGTTTTTT.

The table lists this clonotype with many counts. The chain carries TRBV7-8 and TRBJ2-3; TRBD2 agrees at 10 bases. The J segment lost 5 bases and the V segment lost 5 bases, leaving 4 bases of the junction unmatched. This CDR3 is 14 amino acids long. The V gene's germline CDR1 is SGHVS and CDR2 FQNEAQ. The CDR3 coding sequence is TGTGCCAGCAGCCGAGCGGGGGGGCAAGATACGCAGTATTTT. Protein product: CASSRAGGQDTQYF.

This clonotype was found a few times. The J gene is TRBJ2-3, the V gene TRBV9; 10 nucleotides match TRBD1. The J segment lost 3 bases and the V segment lost 2 bases, leaving 6 bases of the junction unmatched. CDR3 length: 16 residues. Germline V gene sequence: CDR1 SGDLS, CDR2 YYNGEE. The CDR3: CASSVAGDRGTDTQYF. CDR3 nucleotides: TGTGCCAGCAGCGTCGCGGGGGACAGGGGAACAGATACGCAGTATTTT.

This chain links TRBV29-1 with TRBJ2-7; tentative D call: TRBD2 (7 bases). CDR3 size: 12 residues. Germline V gene sequence: CDR1 SQVTM, CDR2 ANQGSEA. V shed 8 bases and J shed 3 bases, with 14 bases lying between them. The CDR3 loop reads CSPRGGGYEQYF. CDR3 coding DNA: TGCAGCCCCCGAGGGGGGGGCTACGAGCAGTACTTC.

Many counts were recorded for this clonotype. The chain carries TRBV6-1 and TRBJ1-5, with D maybe TRBD1 (5 bases). This CDR3 is 14 amino acids long. Trimming removed 6 bases from V and 9 bases from J, with 18 bases in between. The germline CDR1 and CDR2 sequences are MNHNS and SASEGT. CDR3 protein: CASSAGTAVRPQHF. DNA for the CDR3: TGTGCCAGCAGCGCCGGGACGGCCGTTCGGCCCCAGCATTTT.

This chain joins TRBV2 and TRBJ1-4, with 7 bases that match TRBD1. Germline CDR1 is SNHLY and CDR2 is FYNNEI. Unmatched junction bases numbered 5, after V lost 6 bases and J lost 4 bases. This CDR3 region has 14 residues. The DNA for the CDR3 is TGTGCCAGCAGCGACAGGGTTGGTAATGAAAAACTGTTTTTT. This sequence encodes CASSDRVGNEKLFF.

This rearrangement joins TRBV7-2 to TRBJ2-1, with 11 bases matching TRBD2. The CDR3 runs 13 residues. Germline values: CDR1 SGHTA, CDR2 FQGNSA. V lost 6 bases and J lost 7; bases outside the gene matches: 2. CDR3 sequence (DNA): TGTGCCAGCAGACTAGCGGGGGATAATGAGCAGTTCTTC. Translating it yields CASRLAGDNEQFF. Based on the CDR3 plus reference TRBV7-2 and TRBJ2-1, the full variable domain is GAGVSQSPSNKVTEKGKDVELRCDPISGHTALYWYRQSLGQGLEFLIYFQGNSAPDKSGLPSDRFSAERTGGSVSTLTIQRTQQEDSAVYLCASRLAGDNEQFFGPGTRLTVL.